The entry below gives a single T cell receptor beta chain sequence along with its context. TCRdb's table, derived via immunoSEQ multiplex PCR, lists solely in-frame clones and lacks some. Of around 940,000 clones in the sample, over 60% were seen once. The data derive from a study of shared clonotypes between healthy human individuals. From germline, CDR1 is PRHDT and CDR2 FYEKMQ (reference sequence). The length of the CDR3 is 12 residues. Trimming took off 4 bases at V and 8 bases at J, with 11 bases between the two ends. Sequences were obtained from memory CD4+ T cells sorted from blood. Subset described: CD45RA-negative fraction. This clonotype was sampled from a man in his late teens or twenties in good health. The rearrangement uses TRBV13 and TRBJ1-2; D unresolved. The CDR3 loop is CASSWAGRGYTF. The CDR3 DNA follows: TGTGCCAGCAGCTGGGCCGGTCGCGGCTACACCTTC.